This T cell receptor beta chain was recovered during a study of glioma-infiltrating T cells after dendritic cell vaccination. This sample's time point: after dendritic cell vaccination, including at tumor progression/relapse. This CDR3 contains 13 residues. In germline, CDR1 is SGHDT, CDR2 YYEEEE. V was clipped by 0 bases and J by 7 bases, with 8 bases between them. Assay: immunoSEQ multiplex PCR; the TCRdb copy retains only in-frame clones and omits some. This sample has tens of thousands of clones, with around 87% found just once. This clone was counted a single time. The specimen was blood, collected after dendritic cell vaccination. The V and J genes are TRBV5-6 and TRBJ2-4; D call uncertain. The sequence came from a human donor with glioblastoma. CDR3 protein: CASSLGDSNIQYF. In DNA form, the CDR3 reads TGTGCCAGCAGCTTGGGAGACTCTAACATTCAGTACTTC.